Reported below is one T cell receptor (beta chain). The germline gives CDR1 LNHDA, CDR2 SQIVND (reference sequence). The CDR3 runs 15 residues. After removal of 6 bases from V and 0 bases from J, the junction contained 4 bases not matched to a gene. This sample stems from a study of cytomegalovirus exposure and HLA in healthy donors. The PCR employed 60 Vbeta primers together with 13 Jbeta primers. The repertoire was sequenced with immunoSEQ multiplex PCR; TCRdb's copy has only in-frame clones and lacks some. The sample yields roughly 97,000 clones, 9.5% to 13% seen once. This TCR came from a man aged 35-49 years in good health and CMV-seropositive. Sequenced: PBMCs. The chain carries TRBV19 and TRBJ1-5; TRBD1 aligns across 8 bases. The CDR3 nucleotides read TGTGCCAGTAGGGACAGGGCGGGTAGCAATCAGCCCCAGCATTTT. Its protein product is CASRDRAGSNQPQHF.